This T cell receptor beta chain is from a study of cytomegalovirus exposure and HLA in healthy donors. In the PCR, 60 Vbeta and 13 Jbeta primers were used. Clones were sequenced by immunoSEQ multiplex PCR, and TCRdb holds only the in-frame ones, with some missing. This listing includes some 70,000 clones. Note on this clone: Its antigen is as yet unknown.

The germline V and J ends were trimmed by 3 bases and 1 base, with 6 bases remaining between them. Germline V lookup: CDR1 LNHDA, CDR2 SQIVND (reference sequence). This CDR3 is 13 amino acids long. The study's findings and limits: Relative to equally common others, HLA-associated TCR beta chains showed greater clonal expansion in a later analysis. A prior analysis recorded that most TCR beta V segments were productive about 87% or about 30% of the time. TCR beta sequences numbering under 20,000 were associated with HLA alleles at 0.05 false discovery rate in a later analysis.

The sequence came from a female donor in good health and CMV-seropositive. The material sequenced was PBMCs. The chain uses TRBV19 and TRBJ1-1; the D is unclear. The DNA for the CDR3 is TGTGCCAGTAGTATCGGAGAGAACACTGAAGCTTTCTTT. Its translation: CASSIGENTEAFF.